A selection of T cell receptor beta chains follows, all from one sample in a study of OX40 agonist ivuxolimab in advanced cancers. Clones were sequenced by immunoSEQ multiplex PCR, and TCRdb holds only the in-frame ones, with some missing. The table has approximately 89,000 clones, approximately 86% seen once; the top ten hold 0.75% to 0.9%. The source material was CD4+ or CD8+ T cells sorted from blood, sampled in a trial of the OX40 agonist ivuxolimab. These TCRs come from an adult with an advanced solid tumor such as melanoma, head and neck, liver or kidney cancer. CDR3s include the opening cysteine and the closing phenylalanine or tryptophan. Fields, in order: J gene, V gene, CDR3 protein.

TRBJ2-7 | TRBV5-6 | CASSTRQGAYEQYF
TRBJ1-3 | TRBV4-1 | CASSQQGNLRNTIYF
TRBJ2-2 | TRBV2 | CASSKTTGVGGELFF
TRBJ2-5 | TRBV19 | CASSISTSGLYQETQYF
TRBJ2-7 | TRBV20-1 | CSAGREKEQYF
TRBJ2-2 | TRBV7-2 | CASSLEGVGSLGTGELFF
TRBJ1-1 | TRBV28 | CASSVNRAEAFF
TRBJ2-1 | TRBV9 | CASSVGTNTYNEQFF
TRBJ2-2 | TRBV29-1 | CSVEDSGGPGELFF
TRBJ1-5 | TRBV29-1 | CSVRTGDQPQHF
TRBJ2-2 | TRBV4-3 | CASSQALAGTGELFF
TRBJ2-1 | TRBV7-9 | CASSLALAASYNEQFF
TRBJ2-3 | TRBV10-3 | CAISGEGRAQYF
TRBJ2-5 | TRBV15 | CATSSSSWETQYF
TRBJ2-1 | TRBV25-1 | CASSEPARNEQFF
TRBJ2-5 | TRBV27 | CASSQSPWGGQYF
TRBJ1-5 | TRBV9 | CASSGEGVHQPQHF
TRBJ2-1 | TRBV7-2 | CASSINSGGNEQFF
TRBJ1-1 | TRBV6-5 | CASRGLTGFTEAFF
TRBJ2-7 | TRBV19 | CASSIERGNEQYF
TRBJ1-1 | TRBV7-9 | CASSPNRGLGTEAFF
TRBJ1-2 | TRBV19 | CASSALQANYGYTF
TRBJ2-2 | TRBV7-2 | CASSMRTSGANTGELFF
TRBJ2-3 | TRBV4-3 | CASSQDRQGVSDTQYF
TRBJ2-3 | TRBV9 | CASSVGSGFSTDTQYF
TRBJ1-2 | TRBV5-1 | CASSLVAGSYGYTF
TRBJ1-5 | TRBV19 | CASSKTGGDQPQHF
TRBJ2-2 | TRBV7-9 | CASSTQRGGRGTGELFF
TRBJ2-7 | TRBV9 | CASSVEGRSYEQYF
TRBJ1-2 | TRBV28 | CASSLDPRYGYTF
TRBJ2-5 | TRBV27 | CASSPRVAGNAGPETQYF
TRBJ1-2 | TRBV6-4 | CASSATGSYGYTF
TRBJ1-5 | TRBV30 | CAWGRQQNQPQHF
TRBJ2-3 | TRBV6-5 | CASSYSRSTDTQYF
TRBJ2-7 | TRBV28 | CASSSIHQSTPYEQYF
TRBJ1-2 | TRBV6-1 | CASSPFGALGMGYTF
TRBJ2-6 | TRBV7-3 | CASSFGTIASGANVLTF
TRBJ2-2 | TRBV27 | CASSPSGNTGELFF
TRBJ1-5 | TRBV4-2 | CASSQDPNQPQHF
TRBJ2-7 | TRBV7-2 | CASSLQGGGYEQYF
TRBJ2-6 | TRBV5-4 | CATTTSGRPHSGANVLTF
TRBJ1-2 | TRBV7-2 | CASSLAGGTLDNYGYTF
TRBJ1-2 | TRBV30 | CASSRGTGSGGYTF
TRBJ2-1 | TRBV7-9 | CASSFLSGVGYNEQFF
TRBJ1-2 | TRBV28 | CASSLTANYGYTF
TRBJ2-7 | TRBV28 | CASATPRGHHGDEQYF
TRBJ2-2 | TRBV9 | CASSGLPTGELFF
TRBJ2-7 | TRBV2 | CASRAHSGSEQYF
TRBJ2-7 | TRBV18 | CASSRTGGYEQYF
TRBJ2-3 | TRBV27 | CASSSIAGGPDTQYF
TRBJ2-4 | TRBV5-1 | CASSSGQGLAKNIQYF
TRBJ2-7 | TRBV7-8 | CASSPRTTYEQYF
TRBJ1-4 | TRBV28 | CASSLEGERPLFF
TRBJ1-5 | TRBV7-2 | CASSPSRDQPQHF
TRBJ2-7 | TRBV19 | CASKPQGQGLYEQYF
TRBJ1-3 | TRBV7-2 | CASSLVEGATGNTIYF
TRBJ2-5 | TRBV5-1 | CASSRSETQYF
TRBJ1-1 | TRBV14 | CASSQGLRVPAFF